These 11 T cell receptor beta chains originate from one sample sequenced in a study of tumor and adjacent non-tumor tissue in lung cancer. The library came from three nested PCR rounds adapted from ARM-PCR protocols. Via MiXCR, TCRdb re-called the multiplex PCR reads, giving one row per CDR3 protein. The sample lists about 200,000 distinct CDR3 sequences, 60% to 75% seen once, with around 27% in the top ten. The template was RNA from unsorted bulk tissue. The sample taken for sequencing was lung tumor tissue. The receptor set was obtained from a man in his sixties with non-small cell lung cancer.

With respect to this clonotype: This could be a read error, since a much larger clone is one nucleotide away. The chain has TRBV4-2 and TRBJ2-1; possible D gene TRBD2, 6 bases. The CDR3 extends over 15 amino acids. Germline V lookup: CDR1 LGHNA, CDR2 YNFKEQ. Trimming removed 0 bases from V and 15 bases from J, with 21 bases in between. The CDR3 DNA reads as TGTGCCAGCAGCCAAGATGATGACGGGAGTTGGCTTCTGTTCTTC. Translating it yields CASSQDDDGSWLLFF.

As regards this clonotype: Since a much larger clone is just one base distant, this may be a read error. The chain combines TRBV20-1 with TRBJ2-3; D is perhaps TRBD2 (5 bases). CDR3 length: 15 residues. Germline assignment: CDR1 DFQATT and CDR2 SNEGSKA (reference sequence). The V gene lost 3 bases and the J gene lost 2 bases, with 15 bases spanning the gap. The CDR3 DNA reads TGCAGTGCTAGCCGGCCGGGAATCCACACAGATACGCAGTATTTT. Its protein is CSASRPGIHTDTQYF.

This clonotype was seen more than once but under ten times. The gene calls are TRBV6-2 or TRBV6-3 and TRBJ2-2; TRBD1 agrees at 12 bases. The germline gives CDR1 MNHEY, CDR2 SVGEGT. CDR3 length equals 17 residues. The V gene end was trimmed by 8 bases and the J gene end by 0 bases; junction bases not matched to a gene: 7. CDR3 in amino acids: CASPRDRGRSNTGELFF. Written as DNA, the CDR3 is TGTGCCAGCCCCCGGGACAGGGGGCGATCGAACACCGGGGAGCTGTTTTTT.

In the case of this clonotype: The germline gene is not matched at one end of the junction; a read error may be the cause. V is TRBV12-3 or TRBV12-4 and J is TRBJ2-3; possible D gene TRBD1, 5 bases. This CDR3 contains 15 residues. The CDR3 spells CASSLGGHGADTQYF. The CDR3 bases are TGTGCCAGCAGTTTAGGTGGACATGGGGCAGATACTCAGTATTTT.

This clonotype was found many times. The chain combines TRBV6-5 with TRBJ2-2; D is unresolved. Between the trimmed V and J ends, which lost 10 bases and 7 bases, there was a span of 10 bases. The CDR3 has 11 amino acids. The germline V gene has CDR1 MNHEY and CDR2 SVGAGI. The CDR3 nucleotides read TGTGCCATCCAGCAGGACGGGGAGCTGTTTTTT. It encodes CAIQQDGELFF.

Turning to this clonotype: Germline is not matched at one junction end, which may reflect a read error. The rearrangement joins TRBV11-2 to TRBJ1-1; no definite D call. Germline assignment: CDR1 SGHAT and CDR2 FQNNGV. This CDR3 is 15 amino acids long. CDR3 protein: CASSLEISGFTKAFF. CDR3 sequence (DNA): TGTGCCAGCAGCTTAGAAATCAGTGGATTCACTAAAGCTTTCTTT. Based on the CDR3 plus reference TRBV11-2 and TRBJ1-1, the full variable domain is EAGVAQSPRYKIIEKRQSVAFWCNPISGHATLYWYQQILGQGPKLLIQFQNNGVVDDSQLPKDRFSAERLKGVDSTLKIQPAKLEDSAVYLCASSLEISGFTKAFFGQGTRLTVV.

This clonotype was observed at least ten times. This chain connects TRBV10-2 to TRBJ2-5; 7 positions match TRBD2. The V gene end was trimmed by 6 bases and the J gene end by 0 bases; junction bases not matched to a gene: 4. Germline V CDR1 and CDR2: WSHSY, SAAADI. This CDR3 is built from 14 residues. The CDR3 is CASRWGGYQETQYF. In nucleotides, the CDR3 is TGCGCCAGCAGATGGGGGGGGTACCAAGAGACCCAGTACTTC.

This clonotype came up a few times. This chain joins TRBV7-9 and TRBJ1-2; D is unclear. Trimming pared 5 bases from V and 8 bases from J, leaving 12 bases between. Germline CDR1 is SEHNR and CDR2 is FQNEAQ (reference sequence). CDR3 size: 12 residues. The CDR3 region is CASSPGLRGYTF. The CDR3 nucleotides are TGTGCCAGCAGCCCGGGCTTGCGGGGCTACACCTTC. Drawing the rest from reference TRBV7-9 and TRBJ1-2, the complete variable domain is DTGVSQNPRHKITKRGQNVTFRCDPISEHNRLYWYRQTLGQGPEFLTYFQNEAQLEKSRLLSDRFSAERPKGSFSTLEIQRTEQGDSAMYLCASSPGLRGYTFGSGTRLTVV.

A few counts support this clonotype. The CDR3 reads CASTTLDRGAGNEQFF. The CDR3 region has the DNA TGTGCCAGCACCACCCTGGACAGGGGGGCGGGGAATGAGCAGTTCTTC. The chain uses TRBV6-6 and TRBJ2-1, with 10 positions matching TRBD1. This CDR3 spans 16 amino acids. V lost 7 bases, J lost 7 bases, and 13 bases stayed unmatched. Germline V lookup: CDR1 MNHNY, CDR2 SVGAGI (reference sequence).

As to this clonotype: The junction and the germline gene differ at one end; a read error may be behind it. The CDR3 spells CARNSRTAGCVYEQYF. In nucleotides, the CDR3 is TGTGCCAGAAACTCGAGGACAGCAGGGTGTGTCTACGAGCAGTATTTC. The V and J genes are TRBV11-2 and TRBJ2-7, with D maybe TRBD1 (6 bases). From germline, CDR1 is SGHAT and CDR2 FQNNGV. CDR3 length equals 16 residues.

This clonotype has only one observation. This sequence may be a read error, since a much larger clone differs from it by one base. The chain combines TRBV4-1 with TRBJ2-4, with a possible D match to TRBD1 (6 bases). This CDR3 region has 18 residues. Germline CDR1 MGHRA, CDR2 YSYEKL. The CDR3 protein is CACSQVGQRYLAKNIQYF. DNA for the CDR3: TGCGCCTGCAGCCAGGTGGGACAACGCTATTTAGCCAAAAACATTCAGTACTTC.